A selection of T cell receptor beta chains follows, all from one sample in a study of blood T cell repertoires in COVID-19. TCRdb's table, derived via immunoSEQ multiplex PCR, lists solely in-frame clones and lacks some. Of 200,000 or so clones in the sample, 70% to 90% are singletons; the top ten hold 10% to 14%. Sequences were obtained from PBMCs or T cells enriched from blood (not recorded which). The receptors come from a man aged 25-40 years who had recovered from COVID-19. Each CDR3 is given with its conserved first and last residue. Each record gives: V gene, D gene, clone size, J gene, CDR3 DNA, CDR3 protein. D genes are given only for firm matches. Size values are once, few and many counts, or a class for expanded clones, and some rows have none.

TRBV3-1/TRBV3-2,.,.,TRBJ1-1,TGTGCCAGCAGCCAGATGACAGGGAACACTGAAGCTTTCTTT,CASSQMTGNTEAFF
TRBV28,TRBD2,.,TRBJ2-7,TGTGCCAGCATTTCTGGCGGGAGGGCCCGCTACGAGCAGTACTTC,CASISGGRARYEQYF
TRBV7-2,.,.,TRBJ2-7,TGTGCCAGCAGCTTCGCAGACTCCTACGAGCAGTACTTC,CASSFADSYEQYF
TRBV29-1,.,.,TRBJ1-1,TGCAGCGTTGAAGAACAACAGAACACTGAAGCTTTCTTT,CSVEEQQNTEAFF
TRBV20-1,.,.,TRBJ2-5,TGCAGTGCGCCCGGGAAAGAGACCCAGTACTTC,CSAPGKETQYF
TRBV2,TRBD1,.,TRBJ2-1,TGTGCCAGCCGAAGATCTCTAACAGGGGGCGAGCCCAAGTTCTTC,CASRRSLTGGEPKFF
TRBV6-5,.,.,TRBJ1-1,TGTGCCAGCAGTATAGAGGGCCTGGCTTTCTTT,CASSIEGLAFF
TRBV7-8,TRBD2,.,TRBJ2-1,TGTGCCAGCAGCTTAGGTTCGTGGGGGGGGATAAACAATGAGCAGTTCTTC,CASSLGSWGGINNEQFF
TRBV4-1,.,.,TRBJ2-3,TGCGCCAGCAGCCTAAGCGGGACAAGCACAGATACGCAGTATTTT,CASSLSGTSTDTQYF
TRBV2,TRBD1,few,TRBJ1-2,TGTGCCAGCAGTGTGGACAGGGCTAACTATGGCTACACCTTC,CASSVDRANYGYTF
TRBV2,TRBD1,once,TRBJ2-2,TGTGCCAGCAGCCTAAGGGGGCCCGGGGAGCTGTTTTTT,CASSLRGPGELFF
TRBV11-2,TRBD1,.,TRBJ1-2,TGTGCCAGCAGCTTAGGGGGGGACAGGATAGGCTATGGCTACACCTTC,CASSLGGDRIGYGYTF
TRBV11-1,.,.,TRBJ1-2,TGTGCCAGCAGACCCGGGACATCGTCGCCCTATGGCTACACCTTC,CASRPGTSSPYGYTF
TRBV7-2,TRBD1,.,TRBJ2-3,TGTGCCACCTTGACGACAGGGGCCGCCACAGATACGCAGTATTTT,CATLTTGAATDTQYF
TRBV6-5,TRBD2,.,TRBJ2-5,TGTGCCAGCAGGGGTGATAGCGGGGGAGGAGAGACCCAGTACTTC,CASRGDSGGGETQYF
TRBV11-3,.,.,TRBJ2-7,TGTGCCAGCAGCTTAGGGGGGCAAAACTACGAGCAGTACTTC,CASSLGGQNYEQYF
TRBV6-5,TRBD1,.,TRBJ2-4,TGTGCCAGCAGAACCGGGACAGTTGGCAAAAACATTCAGTACTTC,CASRTGTVGKNIQYF
TRBV6-1,.,few,TRBJ2-1,TGTGCCAGCAGTGAAGCGCGAAAGCTGGTTGAGCAGTTCTTC,CASSEARKLVEQFF
TRBV7-2,.,.,TRBJ2-1,TGTGCCAGCAGCTTAGAGGCCCGGCGGAGTGAGCAGTTCTTC,CASSLEARRSEQFF
TRBV5-8,.,.,TRBJ1-5,TGTGCCAGCAGCTTGGCCGGACAGCCTGATCAGCCCCAGCATTTT,CASSLAGQPDQPQHF
TRBV2,.,.,TRBJ1-3,TGTGCCAGCAGTGCCTGGAGGGTCCGTAGCTCTGGAAACACCATATATTTT,CASSAWRVRSSGNTIYF
TRBV7-2,.,once,TRBJ2-5,TGTGCCAGCAGCTTAGCGGTCGGTGTACAAGAGACCCAGTACTTC,CASSLAVGVQETQYF
TRBV11-1,TRBD1,.,TRBJ2-7,TGTGCCAGCAGCTTAATACAGGGGTTCTTCTACGAGCAGTACTTC,CASSLIQGFFYEQYF
TRBV21-1,.,.,TRBJ1-1,TGTGCCAGCAGCTCTACCCTCGGGGTTGGCACTGAAGCTTTCTTT,CASSSTLGVGTEAFF
TRBV2,TRBD1,.,TRBJ1-2,TGTGCCAGCAGTTGGGACAGGGTAAGCCATGGCTACACCTTC,CASSWDRVSHGYTF
TRBV6-6,.,.,TRBJ1-1,TGTGCCAGCAGTTACCCAAGGGGGTTGGGCACTGAAGCTTTCTTT,CASSYPRGLGTEAFF
TRBV30,TRBD1,.,TRBJ1-3,TGTGCCTGCCCGACAGGGGGCGACGGAAACACCATATATTTT,CACPTGGDGNTIYF
TRBV7-8,TRBD1,many,TRBJ1-1,TGTGCCAGCAGATGGGACAGGGGGCTTCGATTACCCCCTGAAGCTTTCTTT,CASRWDRGLRLPPEAFF